Listed below are T cell receptor beta chains from one sample, sequenced in a study of blood T cells in healthy people across ages. MiXCR, applied by TCRdb to the 5' RACE reads, yields one record per CDR3 protein. The sample includes 1.8 million or so distinct CDR3 sequences, about two fifths seen only once; the top ten take 23%. Sequenced sample: blood. The receptors originated from a human donor in good health. Each CDR3 is given with its conserved first and last residue. The D gene is left open where the match is weak. For some rows the clone size is stated as once, few or many, or as a class when expanded; others skip it.

abundance: .; j_gene: TRBJ2-1; v_gene: TRBV12-3/TRBV12-4; d_gene: .; CDR3nt: TGTGCCAGCAGTAAAAGTGAAGAGCAGTTCTTC; CDR3aa: CASSKSEEQFF
abundance: few; j_gene: TRBJ1-1; v_gene: TRBV28; d_gene: .; CDR3nt: TGTGCCAGCAGTTCCTCCACCTCTGAAGCTTTCTTT; CDR3aa: CASSSSTSEAFF
abundance: .; j_gene: TRBJ2-7; v_gene: TRBV7-8; d_gene: .; CDR3nt: TGTGCCAGCAGCTCCGGAAGAGGGCCACTCTACGAGCAGTACTTC; CDR3aa: CASSSGRGPLYEQYF
abundance: few; j_gene: TRBJ2-1; v_gene: TRBV7-2; d_gene: .; CDR3nt: TGTGCCAGCAGCCGATACCTGACAGGTGACAGGTCCGATGAGCAGTTCTTC; CDR3aa: CASSRYLTGDRSDEQFF
abundance: .; j_gene: TRBJ2-7; v_gene: TRBV4-1; d_gene: .; CDR3nt: TGCGCCAGCAGCCAAGACCCCGGGGGCGAGCAGTACTTC; CDR3aa: CASSQDPGGEQYF
abundance: .; j_gene: TRBJ2-6; v_gene: TRBV7-2; d_gene: .; CDR3nt: TGTGCCAGCAGCTTAGTGTCCGGAGCAGTTTATGGGGCCAACGTCCTGACTTTC; CDR3aa: CASSLVSGAVYGANVLTF
abundance: .; j_gene: TRBJ1-4; v_gene: TRBV19; d_gene: TRBD1; CDR3nt: TGTGCCACCGCCGAGGGGACAGCGAATGAAAAACTGTTTTTT; CDR3aa: CATAEGTANEKLFF
abundance: few; j_gene: TRBJ2-3; v_gene: TRBV9; d_gene: TRBD2; CDR3nt: TGTGCCAGCGCCCCTCAGACCAGCGGGGGACCCACAGATACGCAGTATTTT; CDR3aa: CASAPQTSGGPTDTQYF
abundance: few; j_gene: TRBJ2-3; v_gene: TRBV3-1; d_gene: TRBD2; CDR3nt: TGTGCCAGCAGCGGGACTAGCCTCACAAATACGCAGTATTTT; CDR3aa: CASSGTSLTNTQYF
abundance: many; j_gene: TRBJ1-2; v_gene: TRBV29-1; d_gene: TRBD1; CDR3nt: TGCAGCGTCCAAGACAGGGGGCGCGGCTATGGCTACACCTTC; CDR3aa: CSVQDRGRGYGYTF
abundance: .; j_gene: TRBJ2-7; v_gene: TRBV20-1; d_gene: .; CDR3nt: TGCAGTGCTACCGTGGGCTACCAACACGAGCAGTACTTC; CDR3aa: CSATVGYQHEQYF
abundance: .; j_gene: TRBJ2-7; v_gene: TRBV6-2/TRBV6-3; d_gene: TRBD2; CDR3nt: TGTGCCAGCAAGATAGCGGGGGGAACCTACGAGCAGTACTTC; CDR3aa: CASKIAGGTYEQYF
abundance: .; j_gene: TRBJ1-2; v_gene: TRBV4-3; d_gene: .; CDR3nt: TGCGCCAGCAGCCAAGAATACCGCCCCTATGGCTACACCTTC; CDR3aa: CASSQEYRPYGYTF
abundance: .; j_gene: TRBJ1-2; v_gene: TRBV10-3; d_gene: TRBD1; CDR3nt: TGTGCCATCAGTGATTACCAGGGGGCCGCAGGATATGGCTACACCTTC; CDR3aa: CAISDYQGAAGYGYTF
abundance: .; j_gene: TRBJ2-2; v_gene: TRBV6-6; d_gene: .; CDR3nt: TGTGCCAGCAGGCAAACAGGGTCCGTAAAAATCGGGGAGCTGTTTTTT; CDR3aa: CASRQTGSVKIGELFF
abundance: .; j_gene: TRBJ2-1; v_gene: TRBV5-6; d_gene: TRBD1; CDR3nt: TGTGCCAGCAGCCCCCTGGACAGGGTGGAACAGTTCTTC; CDR3aa: CASSPLDRVEQFF
abundance: few; j_gene: TRBJ2-3; v_gene: TRBV7-2; d_gene: TRBD1; CDR3nt: TGTGCCAGCGTCTGGGGTAGGGACAGGACCACAGATACGCAGTATTTT; CDR3aa: CASVWGRDRTTDTQYF
abundance: .; j_gene: TRBJ2-7; v_gene: TRBV20-1; d_gene: .; CDR3nt: TGCAGTGCTAGAGATAGTGGACAGAGCTCCTACGAGCAGTACTTC; CDR3aa: CSARDSGQSSYEQYF
abundance: .; j_gene: TRBJ1-4; v_gene: TRBV20-1; d_gene: TRBD1; CDR3nt: TGCAGTGCTAGGGCGGGACAGGGGGCTCAAAAACTGTTTTTT; CDR3aa: CSARAGQGAQKLFF
abundance: many; j_gene: TRBJ2-7; v_gene: TRBV6-5; d_gene: .; CDR3nt: TGTGCCAGCAGTTACCTGGGGGGCGCCTACGAGCAGTACTTC; CDR3aa: CASSYLGGAYEQYF
abundance: .; j_gene: TRBJ1-1; v_gene: TRBV29-1; d_gene: .; CDR3nt: TGCAGCGTTGCGGGGGTTTGGAACACTGAAGCTTTCTTT; CDR3aa: CSVAGVWNTEAFF
abundance: .; j_gene: TRBJ2-7; v_gene: TRBV11-1; d_gene: TRBD1; CDR3nt: TGTGCCAGCAGCTTCCGACAGGGGGCTCTCTACGAGCAGTACTTC; CDR3aa: CASSFRQGALYEQYF
abundance: .; j_gene: TRBJ1-1; v_gene: TRBV5-6; d_gene: .; CDR3nt: TGTGCCAGCAGCTTCCCCAGCGTCGGTGAAGCTTTCTTT; CDR3aa: CASSFPSVGEAFF
abundance: few; j_gene: TRBJ2-1; v_gene: TRBV20-1; d_gene: TRBD2; CDR3nt: TGCAGTGCTAGAGATCGGCGGGGGGCCGACAATGAGCAGTTCTTC; CDR3aa: CSARDRRGADNEQFF
abundance: many; j_gene: TRBJ2-3; v_gene: TRBV29-1; d_gene: TRBD2; CDR3nt: TGCAGCGTTCCTCACCCGGCTAGCGGGGGGTACACAGATACGCAGTATTTT; CDR3aa: CSVPHPASGGYTDTQYF
abundance: .; j_gene: TRBJ2-5; v_gene: TRBV20-1; d_gene: .; CDR3nt: TGCAGTGCTATGACTAGGAGTAAAGAGACCCAGTACTTC; CDR3aa: CSAMTRSKETQYF
abundance: few; j_gene: TRBJ2-1; v_gene: TRBV27; d_gene: TRBD2; CDR3nt: TGTGCCAGCAGTTCGCCCGCGGGAGCGTATGCCTACAATGAGCAGTTCTTC; CDR3aa: CASSSPAGAYAYNEQFF
abundance: once; j_gene: TRBJ2-5; v_gene: TRBV3-1; d_gene: TRBD1; CDR3nt: TGTGCCAGCAGCCACGAATTGGACAGGGGGGAAGAGACCCAGTACTTC; CDR3aa: CASSHELDRGEETQYF
abundance: few; j_gene: TRBJ2-5; v_gene: TRBV5-5; d_gene: .; CDR3nt: TGTGCCAGCAGCCCAGGGGAGGGACAGTCGTACCAAGAGACCCAGTACTTC; CDR3aa: CASSPGEGQSYQETQYF
abundance: .; j_gene: TRBJ1-4; v_gene: TRBV10-3; d_gene: .; CDR3nt: TGTGCCATCAGGAATCAGATCGGGGATGAAAAACTGTTTTTT; CDR3aa: CAIRNQIGDEKLFF
abundance: .; j_gene: TRBJ2-3; v_gene: TRBV29-1; d_gene: TRBD2; CDR3nt: TGCAGCGTCAGGACTAGCGGGGGAAGGACAGATACGCAGTATTTT; CDR3aa: CSVRTSGGRTDTQYF
abundance: .; j_gene: TRBJ1-5; v_gene: TRBV4-1; d_gene: .; CDR3nt: TGCGCCAGCAGCCAAGAGTACAGTTCCAATCAGCCCCAGCATTTT; CDR3aa: CASSQEYSSNQPQHF
abundance: .; j_gene: TRBJ1-1; v_gene: TRBV7-9; d_gene: .; CDR3nt: TGTGCCAGCAGCTTAGAAGTCGCCCAAGAAGCTTTCTTT; CDR3aa: CASSLEVAQEAFF
abundance: .; j_gene: TRBJ2-6; v_gene: TRBV29-1; d_gene: .; CDR3nt: TGCAGCGTTGAAGGGCCTGGGGCCAACGTCCTGACTTTC; CDR3aa: CSVEGPGANVLTF
abundance: few; j_gene: TRBJ2-5; v_gene: TRBV4-3; d_gene: .; CDR3nt: TGCGCCAGCAGCCAAGCATCAGGCCAAGAGACCCAGTACTTC; CDR3aa: CASSQASGQETQYF
abundance: .; j_gene: TRBJ1-1; v_gene: TRBV21-1; d_gene: .; CDR3nt: TGTGCCAGCAGCAAGACAGGGGCGAACACTGAAGCTTTCTTT; CDR3aa: CASSKTGANTEAFF
abundance: few; j_gene: TRBJ2-1; v_gene: TRBV7-8; d_gene: .; CDR3nt: TGTGCCAGCAGCCGGGCCCCCAATGAGCAGTTCTTC; CDR3aa: CASSRAPNEQFF